One sample yielded the 8 T cell receptor beta chains listed below, sequenced in a study of blood T cells in healthy people across ages. Through a sample-barcoded 5' primer and a J-beta primer mix, a second PCR was run for roughly 7 to 12 cycles. TCRdb processed the 5' RACE reads anew with MiXCR; each CDR3 protein has one entry. The sample lists 550,000 to 600,000 distinct CDR3 sequences; 45% to 55% were seen once. Sequenced input: blood. Receptors were obtained from an elderly man in good health.

V usage is TRBV4-1 and J usage is TRBJ2-7; 11 nucleotides align to TRBD1. The germline V gene has CDR1 MGHRA and CDR2 YSYEKL. V was pared by 1 base and J by 3 bases, with 5 bases of the junction left unmatched. The CDR3 totals 16 residues. In nucleotides, the CDR3 is TGCGCCAGCAGCCAAGGAGCCGGGACAGGGGGCTACGAGCAGTACTTC. Its translation: CASSQGAGTGGYEQYF.

The CDR3 reads CATADRGTDTQYF. CDR3 nucleotide sequence: TGTGCCACAGCCGACAGGGGCACAGATACGCAGTATTTT. The chain recombines TRBV27 with TRBJ2-3; 7 nucleotides line up with TRBD1. V gave up 10 bases and J gave up 1 base; unmatched junction bases: 5. Germline V gene lookup returns CDR1 MNHEY and CDR2 SMNVEV (reference sequence). The CDR3 runs to 13 residues.

This clonotype was picked up a small number of times. This sequence joins TRBV4-3 and TRBJ2-3; the D gene is possibly TRBD1 (5 bases). The V gene lost 0 bases and the J gene lost 4 bases, with 17 bases spanning the gap. This CDR3 has 17 residues. The germline gives CDR1 LGHNA, CDR2 YSLEER. CDR3 amino acids: CASSQEVSGFSSDTQYF. The CDR3 DNA reads TGCGCCAGCAGCCAAGAAGTGTCAGGGTTTAGTTCAGATACGCAGTATTTT.

The gene calls are TRBV27 and TRBJ2-7; perhaps D is TRBD1 or TRBD2 (5 bases each). The germline V gene encodes CDR1 MNHEY and CDR2 SMNVEV (reference sequence). The CDR3 totals 12 residues. V was pared by 4 bases and J by 12 bases, with 16 bases between. This CDR3 reads CASSSGALRSYF. The CDR3, as DNA: TGTGCCAGCAGTTCCGGGGCTTTGAGGTCGTACTTC.

This sequence joins TRBV7-2 and TRBJ2-5; possible D gene TRBD1, 6 bases. Germline assignment: CDR1 SGHTA and CDR2 FQGNSA. The V and J ends lost 5 bases and 4 bases respectively, with 23 bases between them. The CDR3 runs 17 residues. The CDR3 DNA reads as TGTGCCAGCAGCGGCCAGGGGCCCCGATTGAGTCGAGAGACCCAGTACTTC. Its protein is CASSGQGPRLSRETQYF. Full variable domain (outside the CDR3, taken from reference TRBV7-2 and TRBJ2-5): GAGVSQSPSNKVTEKGKDVELRCDPISGHTALYWYRQSLGQGLEFLIYFQGNSAPDKSGLPSDRFSAERTGGSVSTLTIQRTQQEDSAVYLCASSGQGPRLSRETQYFGPGTRLLVL.

The chain couples TRBV9 to TRBJ2-3, with D perhaps matching TRBD1 (6 bases). The CDR3 covers 15 residues. Germline lookup yields CDR1 SGDLS and CDR2 YYNGEE. Trimming took 0 bases from V and 3 from J, leaving 11 bases between them. DNA of the CDR3: TGTGCCAGCAGCGTAGAACAGGGTGTGACAGATACGCAGTATTTT. This translates into CASSVEQGVTDTQYF. Full variable domain (outside the CDR3, taken from reference TRBV9 and TRBJ2-3): DSGVTQTPKHLITATGQRVTLRCSPRSGDLSVYWYQQSLDQGLQFLIQYYNGEERAKGNILERFSAQQFPDLHSELNLSSLELGDSALYFCASSVEQGVTDTQYFGPGTRLTVL.

This clonotype was detected a few times. The chain has TRBV6-2 or TRBV6-3 and TRBJ2-5; D uncertain. The CDR3 loop spans 13 amino acids. The ends were cut back, 5 bases at V and 4 bases at J, with 11 bases in the middle. Germline CDR1 and CDR2: MNHEY and SVGEGT. CDR3 DNA sequence: TGTGCCAGCAGTGGAAAAGGAACAGAGACCCAGTACTTC. This sequence encodes CASSGKGTETQYF.

This clonotype has only a few counts. The rearrangement links TRBV29-1 to TRBJ2-1; 7 bases are a match to TRBD2. The V and J ends lost 4 bases and 5 bases, in that order; junction bases with no gene match: 5. Germline CDR1 SQVTM, CDR2 ANQGSEA. The CDR3 contains 13 residues. CDR3 loop: CSVADRGDNEQFF. CDR3 sequence (DNA): TGCAGCGTTGCCGACCGGGGGGACAATGAGCAGTTCTTC.